The 29 T cell receptor beta chains in this list originate from one sample, sequenced in a study of blood T cell repertoires in COVID-19. The method was immunoSEQ multiplex PCR; TCRdb's version includes in-frame clones alone and lacks a portion of them. The repertoire holds 330,000 or so clones, with less than 90% as singletons. Input material: PBMCs or T cells enriched from blood (not recorded which). The receptor source for this set is a woman in her twenties or thirties who had recovered from COVID-19.

CDR3 sequence (DNA): TGTGCCAGCAAGGGGACAGGGGCAAGCAATCAGCCCCAGCATTTT. It yields the protein CASKGTGASNQPQHF. The chain carries TRBV6-5 and TRBJ1-5; 10 nucleotides align to TRBD1. V shed 7 bases, J shed 1 base, and the junction held 4 bases outside the gene matches. The CDR3 sequence is 15 residues long. CDR1 is MNHEY, CDR2 SVGAGI, per germline.

The V gene is TRBV5-8, the J gene TRBJ1-5, with a possible D match to TRBD1 (5 bases). Trimming took off 3 bases at V and 4 bases at J, with 11 bases between the two ends. The germline gives CDR1 SGHTS, CDR2 YDEGEE. The CDR3 loop spans 14 amino acids. CDR3 in amino acids: CASSYDSDNQPQHF. DNA for the CDR3: TGTGCCAGCAGCTACGACAGTGATAATCAGCCCCAGCATTTT.

This rearrangement joins TRBV2 to TRBJ1-1, with unresolved D. Deletions cut 4 bases from V and 1 base from J, with 10 bases between. The length of the CDR3 is 14 residues. Germline lookup yields CDR1 SNHLY and CDR2 FYNNEI. CDR3 amino acids: CASSVYSGNTEAFF. CDR3 sequence (DNA): TGTGCCAGCAGTGTCTATTCAGGGAACACTGAAGCTTTCTTT. Full variable domain (rest looked up from reference TRBV2 and TRBJ1-1): EPEVTQTPSHQVTQMGQEVILRCVPISNHLYFYWYRQILGQKVEFLVSFYNNEISEKSEIFDDQFSVERPDGSNFTLKIRSTKLEDSAMYFCASSVYSGNTEAFFGQGTRLTVV.

The chain links TRBV6-4 to TRBJ2-1; TRBD2 aligns across 11 bases. J was trimmed by 4 bases and V by 3 bases; bases with no gene match: 5. The CDR3 is 16 residues long. From germline, CDR1 is MRHNA and CDR2 SNTAGT. CDR3 sequence reads: CASSEAGTSGYNEQFF. CDR3 coding DNA: TGTGCCAGCAGTGAGGCCGGGACTAGCGGATACAATGAGCAGTTCTTC.

On this clone: A junction boundary mismatches the germline segment, possibly from a read error. V is TRBV24-1 and J is TRBJ2-4; 8 bases map to TRBD2. Per the germline V gene, CDR1 is KGHDR and CDR2 is SFDVKD. The CDR3 length is 13 residues. CDR3 sequence (DNA): TGTGCCACCAGTGACCAAACCGGGACTAGAACCCACTTC. Its translation is CATSDQTGTRTHF.

The V gene is TRBV4-2, the J gene TRBJ2-7; D may be TRBD2 (5 bases). Germline V gives CDR1 LGHNA, CDR2 YNFKEQ. V lost 0 bases and J lost 2, with 14 bases in between. The CDR3 is made up of 16 amino acids. The CDR3 protein is CASSQDVGSATYEQYF. Written as DNA, the CDR3 is TGTGCCAGCAGCCAAGATGTTGGTAGCGCTACCTACGAGCAGTACTTC.

The chain links TRBV6-6 to TRBJ2-7; 12 bases line up with TRBD2. Per the germline V gene, CDR1 is MNHNY and CDR2 is SVGAGI (reference sequence). Trimming removed 6 bases from V and 6 bases from J; junction bases left unmatched: 6. The CDR3 totals 14 residues. CDR3 DNA: TGTGCCAGCAGGCCGACTAGCGGGGGATTCGAGCAGTACTTC. Translation: CASRPTSGGFEQYF.

CDR3: CASSLLGVRGTSGHEQYF. CDR3 sequence (DNA): TGTGCCAGCAGCTTACTGGGGGTGCGGGGGACTAGCGGGCACGAGCAGTACTTC. The genes are TRBV7-8 and TRBJ2-7, with TRBD2 matching 12 bases. V was clipped by 2 bases and J by 5 bases; unmatched bases: 13. Germline CDR1 and CDR2: SGHVS and FQNEAQ. The CDR3 is 18 residues long.

The chain uses TRBV6-5 and TRBJ1-5, with TRBD1 matching over 8 bases. CDR3 size: 13 residues. CDR1 and CDR2 from the germline V gene are MNHEY and SVGAGI. V shed 4 bases and J 7 bases; nucleotides not matched to a gene: 3. CDR3 DNA sequence: TGTGCCAGCAGTTCCCGGGACAGGCAGCCCCAGCATTTT. Its protein product is CASSSRDRQPQHF.

This clone turned up a few times. The chain links TRBV11-1 to TRBJ1-1; D unclear. V gave up 8 bases and J gave up 0 bases, with 10 bases separating them. The CDR3 is made up of 13 amino acids. Germline lookup yields CDR1 SGHAT and CDR2 FQDESV (reference sequence). Here the CDR3 DNA reads TGTGCCAGCTCGGTTCCTATGAACACTGAAGCTTTCTTT. This translates into CASSVPMNTEAFF.

This chain joins TRBV10-1 and TRBJ2-7; weak D call: TRBD2 (5 bases). The germline V gene encodes CDR1 WNHNN and CDR2 SYGVQD (reference sequence). The CDR3 is 14 residues long. The V gene lost 2 bases and the J gene lost 2 bases, with 10 bases spanning the gap. CDR3 residues: CASSEVKAAYEQYF. The CDR3 DNA reads TGCGCCAGCAGTGAGGTCAAAGCGGCCTACGAGCAGTACTTC.

The V call is TRBV10-1, the J call TRBJ2-7; 8 positions match TRBD2. The J segment lost 4 bases and the V segment lost 2 bases, leaving 7 bases of the junction unmatched. The CDR3 consists of 15 residues. Germline V gene sequence: CDR1 WNHNN, CDR2 SYGVQD (reference sequence). CDR3 loop: CASSEHTGGQYEQYF. CDR3 sequence (DNA): TGCGCCAGCAGTGAGCATACGGGGGGGCAATACGAGCAGTACTTC.

There are a few counts of this clone. The rearrangement joins TRBV30 to TRBJ1-1; weak D call: TRBD1 (6 bases). The germline V and J ends were trimmed by 2 bases and 0 bases, with 10 bases remaining between them. CDR3 length: 14 residues. The germline V gene encodes CDR1 GTSNPN and CDR2 SVGIG (reference sequence). DNA of the CDR3: TGTGCCTGGAGTTCCACAGGGATGAACACTGAAGCTTTCTTT. Its protein product is CAWSSTGMNTEAFF.

This clone was counted a few times. The chain is built from TRBV2 and TRBJ1-1; 8 nucleotides align to TRBD1. CDR1 SNHLY and CDR2 FYNNEI come from the germline V gene. The ends lost 4 bases at V and 0 bases at J; junction bases unmatched: 4. The CDR3 loop spans 15 amino acids. The DNA for the CDR3 is TGTGCCAGCAGTGTCACGGGACAGGTGAACACTGAAGCTTTCTTT. It codes for CASSVTGQVNTEAFF.

J is TRBJ1-5 and V is TRBV18; the D is unclear. Trimming pared 1 base from V and 3 bases from J, leaving 10 bases between. The CDR3 is 15 amino acids. Germline CDR1 reads KGHSH; CDR2 reads LQKENI. In DNA, the CDR3 is TGTGCCAGCTCACCACAATCGGGGAACAATCAGCCCCAGCATTTT. Its translation: CASSPQSGNNQPQHF.

The chain employs TRBV11-2 and TRBJ1-2, with D maybe TRBD1 (5 bases). Trimming removed 2 bases from V and 4 bases from J, with 11 bases in between. The CDR3 contains 14 residues. Germline values: CDR1 SGHAT, CDR2 FQNNGV. The DNA of the CDR3 is TGTGCCAGCAGCTTAACGGGGGACGGCTATGGCTACACCTTC. It yields the protein CASSLTGDGYGYTF. The full variable domain, with the rest looked up from reference TRBV11-2 and TRBJ1-2, is EAGVAQSPRYKIIEKRQSVAFWCNPISGHATLYWYQQILGQGPKLLIQFQNNGVVDDSQLPKDRFSAERLKGVDSTLKIQPAKLEDSAVYLCASSLTGDGYGYTFGSGTRLTVV.

V usage is TRBV28 and J usage is TRBJ2-3, with 14 bases identical to TRBD2. In germline, CDR1 is MDHEN, CDR2 SYDVKM. The CDR3 totals 15 residues. J lost 6 bases, V lost 5 bases, and 4 bases had no gene match. The CDR3 protein is CASSRLAGGQDTQYF. The CDR3, as DNA: TGTGCCAGCAGTCGACTAGCGGGAGGGCAGGATACGCAGTATTTT.

The chain carries TRBV24-1 and TRBJ2-3; tentatively, D is TRBD2 (5 bases). CDR3 length: 12 residues. In germline, CDR1 is KGHDR, CDR2 SFDVKD. V lost 4 bases and J 5 bases, leaving 6 bases between the germline ends. The CDR3 nucleotides are TGTGCCACCAGTGAGGGGAGAGATACGCAGTATTTT. Translation gives CATSEGRDTQYF.

The genes are TRBV9 and TRBJ2-3, with D unclear. The CDR3 runs to 15 residues. Trimming removed 2 bases from V and 0 bases from J, with 10 bases in between. CDR1 is SGDLS and CDR2 is YYNGEE in the germline V gene. The CDR3 protein is CASSVAPLSTDTQYF. The CDR3, as DNA: TGTGCCAGCAGCGTGGCTCCTCTTAGCACAGATACGCAGTATTTT.

The rearrangement links TRBV30 to TRBJ1-6; D may be TRBD1 (6 bases). CDR1 is GTSNPN, CDR2 SVGIG, per germline (reference sequence). Trimming took off 8 bases at V and 9 bases at J, with 20 bases between the two ends. This CDR3 has 14 amino acids. DNA for the CDR3: TGTGCCGGTCCCCAGTCCCAGGGGAGTTCACCCCTCCACTTT. Residues: CAGPQSQGSSPLHF. The full variable domain, its missing parts supplied by reference TRBV30 and TRBJ1-6, is SQTIHQWPATLVQPVGSPLSLECTVEGTSNPNLYWYRQAAGRGLQLLFYSVGIGQISSEVPQNLSASRPQDRQFILSSKKLLLSDSGFYLCAGPQSQGSSPLHFGNGTRLTVT.

This clone was observed a few times. The chain recombines TRBV2 with TRBJ2-3, with D unclear. The germline V gene encodes CDR1 SNHLY and CDR2 FYNNEI. The V end was cut by 6 bases, the J end by 4 bases, with 8 bases between. The CDR3 is made up of 12 amino acids. The CDR3 reads CASSEQSDTQYF. The CDR3 nucleotides are TGTGCCAGCAGCGAACAATCAGATACGCAGTATTTT.

V and J are TRBV28 and TRBJ1-2; TRBD1 matches at 7 bases. Looked up from germline, CDR1 is MDHEN and CDR2 is SYDVKM. V shed 7 bases and J 2 bases; nucleotides not matched to a gene: 7. The CDR3 consists of 14 residues. Here the CDR3 reads CASIEQGRNYGYTF. The CDR3 DNA is TGTGCCAGCATTGAACAGGGGAGAAACTATGGCTACACCTTC.

This clone was seen only once. The chain links TRBV29-1 to TRBJ2-7, with 7 nucleotides matching TRBD2. Germline V CDR1 and CDR2: SQVTM, ANQGSEA. This CDR3 is 13 amino acids long. The V segment lost 4 bases and the J segment 6 bases; nucleotides outside the gene matches: 9. In nucleotides, the CDR3 is TGCAGCGTTGGGGAGGGCCAAGTTGTCGAGCAGTACTTC. Translated, it gives CSVGEGQVVEQYF.

The V call is TRBV29-1, the J call TRBJ2-7, with TRBD2 as a possible D gene (6 bases). V lost 2 bases, J lost 3 bases, and 11 bases lay in between. CDR1 SQVTM and CDR2 ANQGSEA come from the germline V gene. This CDR3 spans 13 amino acids. Here the CDR3 DNA reads TGCAGCGTTGAACTGGGACTGAACTACGAGCAGTACTTC. Amino acid sequence: CSVELGLNYEQYF.

This sequence joins TRBV25-1 and TRBJ1-2; no clear D. CDR3 size: 14 residues. Germline V lookup: CDR1 MGHDK, CDR2 SYGVNS. The ends were cut back, 3 bases at V and 1 base at J, with 9 bases in the middle. CDR3 in amino acids: CASSDPDYNYGYTF. In DNA, the CDR3 is TGTGCCAGCAGTGACCCAGACTATAACTATGGCTACACCTTC.

The J gene is TRBJ2-7, the V gene TRBV2; 9 bases line up with TRBD1. CDR3 length equals 14 residues. The trim removed 3 bases at V and 4 bases at J, leaving 4 bases unmatched. CDR1 and CDR2 from the germline V gene are SNHLY and FYNNEI. The CDR3 loop reads CASSDSGQGYEQYF. CDR3 DNA: TGTGCCAGCAGTGATTCGGGACAGGGTTACGAGCAGTACTTC.

This chain uses TRBV27 with TRBJ1-5, with D possibly matching TRBD1 (5 bases). Trimming removed 2 bases from V and 4 bases from J, with 12 bases in between. This CDR3 region has 15 residues. Per germline, CDR1 MNHEY and CDR2 SMNVEV (reference sequence). This CDR3 is CASSLGVRGNQPQHF. The CDR3 coding sequence is TGTGCCAGCAGTTTAGGGGTAAGGGGAAATCAGCCCCAGCATTTT.

The count of this clone is one. This chain links TRBV6-6 with TRBJ2-7, with a tentative D call TRBD1 (6 bases). The germline V gene has CDR1 MNHNY and CDR2 SVGAGI (reference sequence). The CDR3 consists of 14 residues. V was clipped by 4 bases and J by 2 bases, with 12 bases between them. The CDR3 DNA reads TGTGCCAGCAGTTCCCGACAGGCAACCTACGAGCAGTACTTC. Its protein is CASSSRQATYEQYF.

This chain links TRBV18 with TRBJ2-5; no definite D call. The CDR3 is 14 residues long. V lost 3 bases and J lost 1, with 9 bases in between. Germline assignment: CDR1 KGHSH and CDR2 LQKENI. The CDR3 coding sequence is TGTGCCAGCTCACCCCAGAATATCCAAGAGACCCAGTACTTC. Its translation is CASSPQNIQETQYF.